Many counts were recorded for the clone carrying this T cell receptor (beta chain). Its antigen is unidentified. All of the donors were Caucasians in good health. These data come from a study of identical twins. Study-level results: Conclusions leaned on cross-sectional statistical analysis and did not track the same donors over time.

V was pared by 3 bases and J by 4 bases, with 7 bases between. The CDR3 is 12 residues long. Germline V gives CDR1 SEHNR, CDR2 FQNEAQ (reference sequence). A template switching step contributed a universal primer site, while unique molecular identifiers were present in the cDNA. MiXCR was run by TCRdb on the 5' RACE reads, yielding one entry per CDR3 protein. This table holds over 550,000 distinct CDR3 sequences, about 7.6% found once. The data also belong to a second study, concerning yellow fever vaccine responses in identical twins. That report notes: Reportedly, twins' vaccine T cell responses looked partly convergent and partly personalized.

Sequencing input: PBMCs. The chain links TRBV7-9 to TRBJ2-7; D gene unclear. This sequence was found in a young woman in good health. CDR3 sequence reads: CASSLDAYEQYF. CDR3 bases: TGTGCCAGCAGCTTGGACGCATACGAGCAGTACTTC.